The 3 T cell receptor beta chains presented below share a single source sample, sequenced in a study of shared clonotypes between healthy human individuals. Produced via immunoSEQ multiplex PCR; TCRdb's table is partial and in-frame only. The table shows some 2,500,000 clones, with 90% to 95% occurring only once. The specimen sequenced was naive CD4+ T cells from PBMCs. Subset noted: CD45RA+ positively selected. These receptors all come from a man between 18 and 35 years old in good health. Some clones in this sample may be carry-over from other donors' samples.

This rearrangement joins TRBV5-1 to TRBJ1-5, with D unclear. Trimming left V 6 bases short and J 2 bases short, with 12 bases between. This CDR3 has 14 amino acids. Germline values: CDR1 SGHRS, CDR2 YFSETQ. CDR3: CASNREVGNQPQHF. The CDR3, as DNA: TGCGCCAGCAATCGGGAGGTCGGCAATCAGCCCCAGCATTTT.

V usage is TRBV30 and J usage is TRBJ2-1; the match to TRBD2 covers 13 bases. Germline CDR1 and CDR2: GTSNPN and SVGIG (reference sequence). V shed 2 bases, J shed 8 bases, and the junction held 12 bases outside the gene matches. The CDR3 loop spans 17 amino acids. The CDR3 protein is CAWSWGGTSGRAYEQFF. CDR3 bases: TGTGCCTGGAGTTGGGGGGGAACTAGCGGGAGGGCCTATGAGCAGTTCTTC. Filled out from reference TRBV30 and TRBJ2-1, the complete variable domain reads SQTIHQWPATLVQPVGSPLSLECTVEGTSNPNLYWYRQAAGRGLQLLFYSVGIGQISSEVPQNLSASRPQDRQFILSSKKLLLSDSGFYLCAWSWGGTSGRAYEQFFGPGTRLTVL.

Comment on this clone: Other DNA sequences in the sample encode the same CDR3. The genes are TRBV5-1 and TRBJ2-1; 9 nucleotides line up with TRBD2. Germline V lookup: CDR1 SGHRS, CDR2 YFSETQ. J lost 7 bases, V lost 0 bases, and 5 bases had no gene match. The CDR3 consists of 15 residues. The CDR3, as DNA: TGCGCCAGCAGCTTGGAACTAGCGGGTACTAATGAGCAGTTCTTC. It is translated as CASSLELAGTNEQFF.